The next 7 T cell receptor beta chains were all read from a single sample in a study of regulatory T cells in long-lasting Graves disease. Stated time point: persistent/refractory GD, antithyroid drugs over 5 years with positive TRAb. PBMC RNA served as the TCR library source. In building TCR beta libraries, iRepertoire HTBI primers were used together with Arm-PCR of CDR3 regions. MiXCR, applied by TCRdb to the multiplex PCR reads, yields one record per CDR3 protein. The table shows some 430,000 distinct CDR3 sequences, with roughly a fifth occurring only once. The sequencing used peripheral blood mononuclear cells (PBMCs), collected when the disease was refractory, from a patient treated with antithyroid drugs. These receptors came from a female donor with Graves disease.

Here the CDR3 reads CASSPHTTNEKLFF. As DNA, the CDR3 is TGTGCCAGCAGCCCTCACACAACTAATGAAAAACTGTTTTTT. This chain connects TRBV3-1 to TRBJ1-4; no definite D call. This CDR3 is 14 amino acids long. V was trimmed by 4 bases and J by 0 bases, leaving 6 bases between them. CDR1 and CDR2 from the germline V gene are LGHDT and YNNKEL (reference sequence). Complete variable domain (other parts from reference TRBV3-1 and TRBJ1-4): DTAVSQTPKYLVTQMGNDKSIKCEQNLGHDTMYWYKQDSKKFLKIMFSYNNKELIINETVPNRFSPKSPDKAHLNLHINSLELGDSAVYFCASSPHTTNEKLFFGSGTQLSVL.

This clonotype was recorded many times. V usage is TRBV6-1 and J usage is TRBJ1-6, with D possibly TRBD1 on 6 matching bases. V lost 0 bases to trimming and J lost 9 bases, with 12 bases between them. Germline loops: CDR1 MNHNS, CDR2 SASEGT. The CDR3 has 15 residues. The CDR3 coding sequence is TGTGCCAGCAGTGAAGCGCAGGGGTTTATTTCACCCCTCCACTTT. Translated: CASSEAQGFISPLHF.

V and J are TRBV10-3 and TRBJ1-3; D remains unclear. The ends were cut back, 6 bases at V and 0 bases at J, with 12 bases in the middle. The germline CDR1 and CDR2 sequences are ENHRY and SYGVKD. The CDR3 is 15 amino acids. CDR3 amino acids: CAISPGDHSGNTIYF. The CDR3 DNA follows: TGTGCCATCAGCCCCGGGGATCACTCTGGAAACACCATATATTTT.

In its sample, this clonotype was seen many times. The chain employs TRBV9 and TRBJ2-7; TRBD1 agrees at 8 bases. V lost 0 bases to trimming and J lost 2 bases; unmatched junction nucleotides: 4. Germline CDR1 SGDLS, CDR2 YYNGEE. The CDR3 runs to 15 residues. Here the CDR3 reads CASSVGGTGAYEQYF. The CDR3 DNA follows: TGTGCCAGCAGCGTAGGAGGGACAGGCGCCTACGAGCAGTACTTC.

A word on this clonotype: This may come from a read error, since a much larger clone is one base off. This chain joins TRBV6-1 and TRBJ2-7; D remains ambiguous. From germline, CDR1 is MNHNS and CDR2 SASEGT. The CDR3 sequence is 14 residues long. CDR3 region: CVSSDGNGSYEQYF. Written as DNA, the CDR3 is TGTGTCAGCAGTGATGGAAACGGCTCCTACGAGCAGTACTTC.

The chain joins TRBV5-1 to TRBJ1-3, with D possibly being TRBD1 (5 bases). The CDR3 extends over 16 amino acids. The germline V and J ends were trimmed by 0 bases and 0 bases, with 10 bases remaining between them. CDR1 SGHRS and CDR2 YFSETQ come from the germline V gene. CDR3 loop: CASSLDRQPSGNTIYF. In nucleotides, the CDR3 is TGCGCCAGCAGCTTGGATAGACAGCCCTCTGGAAACACCATATATTTT.

The chain carries TRBV12-3 or TRBV12-4 and TRBJ1-1; 7 positions match TRBD1. The length of the CDR3 is 14 residues. With V trimmed by 6 bases and J by 1 base, 5 bases remained unmatched. Here the CDR3 reads CASRYGTENTEAFF. DNA of the CDR3: TGTGCCAGCAGATACGGGACAGAGAACACTGAAGCTTTCTTT.